Listed below are T cell receptor beta chains from one sample, sequenced in a study of Graves' ophthalmopathy and Graves' hyperthyroidism. TCRdb analysed the multiplex PCR reads with MiXCR anew, one entry per CDR3 protein. The sample includes about 390,000 distinct CDR3 sequences, approximately 18% of them seen just once. Sequenced input: peripheral blood. The origin of the receptors is an adult woman with stable Graves' hyperthyroidism. Each CDR3 is given with its conserved first and last residue. A D gene is named only where the DNA matches it firmly. Size values are once, few and many counts, or a class for expanded clones, and some rows have none.

clone size: many; D gene: TRBD1; V gene: TRBV12-3/TRBV12-4; J gene: TRBJ1-6; CDR3 protein: CASSQLGGTGGNSPLHF; CDR3 DNA: TGTGCCAGCAGTCAGCTCGGCGGGACAGGGGGCAATTCACCCCTCCACTTT
clone size: many; D gene: TRBD2; V gene: TRBV6-4; J gene: TRBJ2-2; CDR3 protein: CASSPPGLARPNTGELFF; CDR3 DNA: TGTGCCAGCAGTCCGCCGGGACTAGCGCGACCGAACACCGGGGAGCTGTTTTTT
clone size: many; D gene: -; V gene: TRBV27; J gene: TRBJ2-5; CDR3 protein: CASSLSVQRVETQYF; CDR3 DNA: TGTGCCAGCAGTTTATCGGTCCAGCGGGTAGAGACCCAGTACTTC
clone size: few; D gene: -; V gene: TRBV12-3/TRBV12-4; J gene: TRBJ2-7; CDR3 protein: CASGIGGQRYEQYF; CDR3 DNA: TGTGCCAGCGGCATCGGGGGTCAACGCTACGAGCAGTACTTC
clone size: many; D gene: TRBD1; V gene: TRBV2; J gene: TRBJ1-1; CDR3 protein: CASSATGGFTEAFF; CDR3 DNA: TGTGCCAGCAGTGCCACAGGGGGCTTTACTGAAGCTTTCTTT
clone size: many; D gene: -; V gene: TRBV2; J gene: TRBJ2-3; CDR3 protein: CASSESRSTDTQYF; CDR3 DNA: TGTGCCAGCAGTGAGAGCAGAAGCACAGATACGCAGTATTTT
clone size: once; D gene: TRBD1; V gene: TRBV28; J gene: TRBJ2-7; CDR3 protein: CASSTGQFSYEQYF; CDR3 DNA: TGTGCCAGCAGCACGGGACAGTTCTCCTACGAGCAGTACTTC
clone size: many; D gene: -; V gene: TRBV2; J gene: TRBJ2-5; CDR3 protein: CASSEGGRETQYF; CDR3 DNA: TGTGCCAGCAGTGAAGGGGGCAGGGAGACCCAGTACTTC
clone size: -; D gene: -; V gene: TRBV19; J gene: TRBJ1-1; CDR3 protein: CASSIIGQGLGNTEAFF; CDR3 DNA: TGTGCCAGTAGTATAATCGGCCAGGGTTTAGGGAACACTGAAGCTTTCTTT
clone size: many; D gene: -; V gene: TRBV20-1; J gene: TRBJ1-3; CDR3 protein: CSARGRGGHTIYF; CDR3 DNA: TGCAGTGCTAGAGGCAGAGGAGGGCACACCATATATTTT
clone size: -; D gene: -; V gene: TRBV12-5; J gene: TRBJ1-1; CDR3 protein: CASGSRTGNTEAFF; CDR3 DNA: TGTGCTAGTGGTTCCCGTACAGGGAATACTGAAGCTTTCTTT
clone size: many; D gene: -; V gene: TRBV6-5; J gene: TRBJ2-7; CDR3 protein: CASSYGAASYEQYF; CDR3 DNA: TGTGCCAGCAGTTACGGTGCAGCGTCCTACGAGCAGTACTTC
clone size: many; D gene: -; V gene: TRBV28; J gene: TRBJ2-7; CDR3 protein: CASSFCVGCYEQYF; CDR3 DNA: TGTGCCAGCAGTTTTTGTGTGGGCTGCTACGAGCAGTACTTC
clone size: -; D gene: TRBD2; V gene: TRBV5-1; J gene: TRBJ2-5; CDR3 protein: CASRRELVGEETQYF; CDR3 DNA: TGCGCCAGCAGGCGGGAGTTGGTGGGCGAGGAGACCCAGTACTTC
clone size: many; D gene: -; V gene: TRBV11-2; J gene: TRBJ2-7; CDR3 protein: CASSLGAGRYEQYF; CDR3 DNA: TGTGCCAGCAGCTTGGGTGCGGGCCGCTACGAGCAGTACTTC
clone size: many; D gene: -; V gene: TRBV28; J gene: TRBJ1-5; CDR3 protein: CASSFRHWYSNQPQHF; CDR3 DNA: TGTGCCAGCAGTTTTCGGCACTGGTATAGCAATCAGCCCCAGCATTTT
clone size: few; D gene: -; V gene: TRBV27; J gene: TRBJ2-2; CDR3 protein: CASSLRSRELTGELFF; CDR3 DNA: TGTGCCAGCAGTTTGAGATCCCGGGAGCTCACCGGGGAGCTGTTTTTT
clone size: many; D gene: TRBD2; V gene: TRBV10-3; J gene: TRBJ2-5; CDR3 protein: CAISARLAGEGAGETQYF; CDR3 DNA: TGTGCCATCAGTGCAAGACTAGCGGGAGAGGGGGCCGGGGAGACCCAGTACTTC
clone size: many; D gene: -; V gene: TRBV28; J gene: TRBJ2-5; CDR3 protein: CASSFVEGETQYF; CDR3 DNA: TGTGCCAGCAGTTTTGTCGAGGGAGAGACCCAGTACTTC
clone size: many; D gene: TRBD1; V gene: TRBV7-2; J gene: TRBJ2-6; CDR3 protein: CASSTGTDSGANVLTF; CDR3 DNA: TGTGCCAGCAGCACCGGGACAGACTCTGGGGCCAACGTCCTGACTTTC
clone size: many; D gene: -; V gene: TRBV7-2; J gene: TRBJ2-7; CDR3 protein: CASSLETTTTYEQYF; CDR3 DNA: TGTGCCAGCAGCTTAGAGACGACTACTACCTACGAGCAGTACTTC
clone size: many; D gene: TRBD1; V gene: TRBV20-1; J gene: TRBJ2-7; CDR3 protein: CSAIRGNSYEQYF; CDR3 DNA: TGCAGTGCTATCAGGGGGAATAGTTACGAGCAGTACTTC
clone size: many; D gene: -; V gene: TRBV11-2; J gene: TRBJ2-5; CDR3 protein: CASSPWGEVGETQYF; CDR3 DNA: TGTGCCAGCAGCCCCTGGGGGGAGGTAGGAGAGACCCAGTACTTC
clone size: many; D gene: -; V gene: TRBV18; J gene: TRBJ1-3; CDR3 protein: CASSPDSGSGNTIYF; CDR3 DNA: TGTGCCAGCTCACCAGACAGCGGCTCTGGAAACACCATATATTTT
clone size: many; D gene: -; V gene: TRBV27; J gene: TRBJ1-5; CDR3 protein: CASSLSGLPLNQPQHF; CDR3 DNA: TGTGCCAGCAGTTTATCTGGGTTACCCCTTAATCAGCCCCAGCATTTT
clone size: few; D gene: -; V gene: TRBV20-1; J gene: TRBJ2-2; CDR3 protein: CSARVVGNGELFF; CDR3 DNA: TGCAGTGCTAGAGTAGTAGGGAACGGGGAGCTGTTTTTT
clone size: many; D gene: -; V gene: TRBV29-1; J gene: TRBJ1-5; CDR3 protein: CSPHGRLNQPQHF; CDR3 DNA: TGCAGCCCCCACGGGCGGCTAAATCAGCCCCAGCATTTT
clone size: -; D gene: -; V gene: TRBV19; J gene: TRBJ2-3; CDR3 protein: CASSIGQGFGNQPQYF; CDR3 DNA: TGTGCCAGTAGTATAGGGCAGGGGTTCGGGAATCAGCCCCAGTATTTT
clone size: many; D gene: TRBD1; V gene: TRBV7-3; J gene: TRBJ2-2; CDR3 protein: CASSPGTEYTGELFF; CDR3 DNA: TGTGCCAGCAGCCCAGGGACAGAGTACACCGGGGAGCTGTTTTTT
clone size: many; D gene: -; V gene: TRBV10-2; J gene: TRBJ2-7; CDR3 protein: CASRDEGGGYEQYF; CDR3 DNA: TGCGCCAGCAGAGATGAGGGAGGGGGCTACGAGCAGTACTTC
clone size: many; D gene: TRBD1; V gene: TRBV6-1; J gene: TRBJ2-5; CDR3 protein: CASRETGGFETQYF; CDR3 DNA: TGTGCCAGCAGAGAGACAGGGGGTTTCGAGACCCAGTACTTC
clone size: few; D gene: TRBD2; V gene: TRBV28; J gene: TRBJ2-2; CDR3 protein: CASSQGVAGVGSGELFF; CDR3 DNA: TGTGCCAGCAGCCAGGGGGTAGCGGGAGTTGGGTCCGGGGAGCTGTTTTTT
clone size: -; D gene: TRBD1; V gene: TRBV19; J gene: TRBJ2-7; CDR3 protein: CASSITGPGQSYEQYF; CDR3 DNA: TGTGCCAGTAGTATAACCGGCCCGGGACAGAGCTACGAGCAGTACTTC
clone size: many; D gene: TRBD1; V gene: TRBV15; J gene: TRBJ2-7; CDR3 protein: CATSREARGPSSSYEQYF; CDR3 DNA: TGTGCCACCAGCAGAGAGGCCAGGGGGCCCTCCAGCTCCTACGAGCAGTACTTC
clone size: few; D gene: -; V gene: TRBV6-2/TRBV6-3; J gene: TRBJ2-2; CDR3 protein: CASRQISGELFF; CDR3 DNA: TGTGCCAGCAGACAGATATCCGGGGAGCTGTTTTTT
clone size: -; D gene: -; V gene: TRBV11-2; J gene: TRBJ2-2; CDR3 protein: CASSPAGGQGITGELFF; CDR3 DNA: TGTGCCAGCAGCCCGGCGGGGGGACAGGGTATCACCGGGGAGCTGTTTTTT
clone size: few; D gene: -; V gene: TRBV3-1; J gene: TRBJ2-1; CDR3 protein: CASSQDGTRNEQFF; CDR3 DNA: TGTGCCAGCAGCCAAGACGGTACCCGGAATGAGCAGTTCTTC
clone size: many; D gene: -; V gene: TRBV12-3/TRBV12-4; J gene: TRBJ2-5; CDR3 protein: CASSYTYQETQYF; CDR3 DNA: TGTGCCAGCAGTTACACGTACCAAGAGACCCAGTACTTC
clone size: many; D gene: -; V gene: TRBV4-1; J gene: TRBJ2-2; CDR3 protein: CASSQSRDKLANTGELFF; CDR3 DNA: TGCGCCAGCAGCCAATCCCGGGACAAGCTCGCGAACACCGGGGAGCTGTTTTTT